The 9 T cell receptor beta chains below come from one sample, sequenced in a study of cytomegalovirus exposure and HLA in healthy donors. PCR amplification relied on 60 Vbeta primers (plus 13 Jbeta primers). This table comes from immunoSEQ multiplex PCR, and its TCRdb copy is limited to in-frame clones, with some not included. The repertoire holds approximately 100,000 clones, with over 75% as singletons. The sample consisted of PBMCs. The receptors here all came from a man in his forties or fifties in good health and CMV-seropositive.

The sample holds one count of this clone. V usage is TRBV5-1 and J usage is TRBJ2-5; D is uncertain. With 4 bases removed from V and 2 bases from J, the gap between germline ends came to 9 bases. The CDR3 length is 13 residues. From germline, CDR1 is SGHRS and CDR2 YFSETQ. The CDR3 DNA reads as TGCGCCAGCAGCATCAGGATACAAGAGACCCAGTACTTC. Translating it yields CASSIRIQETQYF.

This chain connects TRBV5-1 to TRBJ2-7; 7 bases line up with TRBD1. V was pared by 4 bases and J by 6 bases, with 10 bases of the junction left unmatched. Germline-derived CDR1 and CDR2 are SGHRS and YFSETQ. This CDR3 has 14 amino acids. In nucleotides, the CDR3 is TGCGCCAGCAGCCTGGGACAGCCGGGCTGCGAGCAGTACTTC. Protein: CASSLGQPGCEQYF. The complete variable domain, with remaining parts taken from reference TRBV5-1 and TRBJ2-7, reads KAGVTQTPRYLIKTRGQQVTLSCSPISGHRSVSWYQQTPGQGLQFLFEYFSETQRNKGNFPGRFSGRQFSNSRSEMNVSTLELGDSALYLCASSLGQPGCEQYFGPGTRLTVT.

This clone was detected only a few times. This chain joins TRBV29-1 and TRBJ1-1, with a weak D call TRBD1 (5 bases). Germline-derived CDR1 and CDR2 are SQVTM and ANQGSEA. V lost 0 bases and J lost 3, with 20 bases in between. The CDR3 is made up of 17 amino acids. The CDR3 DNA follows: TGCAGCGTTGAAGATCAGTCCTATAGGGGAGGGCACACTGAAGCTTTCTTT. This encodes CSVEDQSYRGGHTEAFF. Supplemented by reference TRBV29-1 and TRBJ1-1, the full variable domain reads SAVISQKPSRDICQRGTSLTIQCQVDSQVTMMFWYRQQPGQSLTLIATANQGSEATYESGFVIDKFPISRPNLTFSTLTVSNMSPEDSSIYLCSVEDQSYRGGHTEAFFGQGTRLTVV.

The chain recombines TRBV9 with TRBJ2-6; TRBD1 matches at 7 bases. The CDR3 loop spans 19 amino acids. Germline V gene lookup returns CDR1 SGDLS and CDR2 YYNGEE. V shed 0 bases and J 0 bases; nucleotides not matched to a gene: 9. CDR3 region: CASSVGRSRDSSGANVLTF. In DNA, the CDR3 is TGTGCCAGCAGCGTAGGCCGTAGCCGGGACAGCTCTGGGGCCAACGTCCTGACTTTC.

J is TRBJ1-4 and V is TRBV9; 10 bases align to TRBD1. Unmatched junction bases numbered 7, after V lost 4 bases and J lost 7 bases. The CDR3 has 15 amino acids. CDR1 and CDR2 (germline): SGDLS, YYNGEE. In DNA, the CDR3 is TGTGCCAGCAGCACCGGACAGGGGGTTGGTGAAAAACTGTTTTTT. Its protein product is CASSTGQGVGEKLFF.

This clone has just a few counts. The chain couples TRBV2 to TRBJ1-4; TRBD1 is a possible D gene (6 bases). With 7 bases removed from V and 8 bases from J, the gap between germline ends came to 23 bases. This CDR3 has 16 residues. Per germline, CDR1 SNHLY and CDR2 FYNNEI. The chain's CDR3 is CASTPGVAPTREKLFF. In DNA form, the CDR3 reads TGTGCCAGCACCCCAGGGGTAGCACCCACCAGGGAAAAACTGTTTTTT.

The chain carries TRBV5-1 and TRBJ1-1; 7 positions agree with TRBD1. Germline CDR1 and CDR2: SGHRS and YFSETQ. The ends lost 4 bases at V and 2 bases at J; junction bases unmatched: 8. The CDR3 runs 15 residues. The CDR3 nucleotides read TGCGCCAGCAGCCCGGGGACAGCTCAAAACACTGAAGCTTTCTTT. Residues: CASSPGTAQNTEAFF.

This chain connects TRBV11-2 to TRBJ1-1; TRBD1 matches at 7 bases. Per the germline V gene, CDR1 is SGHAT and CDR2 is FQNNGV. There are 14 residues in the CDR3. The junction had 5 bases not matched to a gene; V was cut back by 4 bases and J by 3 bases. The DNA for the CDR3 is TGTGCCAGCAGCTGGGACAGTGGGTACACTGAAGCTTTCTTT. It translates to CASSWDSGYTEAFF.

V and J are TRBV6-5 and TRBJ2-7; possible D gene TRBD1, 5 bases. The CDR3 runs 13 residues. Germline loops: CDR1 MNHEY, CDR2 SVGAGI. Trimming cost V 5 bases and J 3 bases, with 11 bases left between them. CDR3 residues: CASSPRTNYEQYF. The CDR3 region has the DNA TGTGCCAGCAGTCCCCGGACAAACTACGAGCAGTACTTC.